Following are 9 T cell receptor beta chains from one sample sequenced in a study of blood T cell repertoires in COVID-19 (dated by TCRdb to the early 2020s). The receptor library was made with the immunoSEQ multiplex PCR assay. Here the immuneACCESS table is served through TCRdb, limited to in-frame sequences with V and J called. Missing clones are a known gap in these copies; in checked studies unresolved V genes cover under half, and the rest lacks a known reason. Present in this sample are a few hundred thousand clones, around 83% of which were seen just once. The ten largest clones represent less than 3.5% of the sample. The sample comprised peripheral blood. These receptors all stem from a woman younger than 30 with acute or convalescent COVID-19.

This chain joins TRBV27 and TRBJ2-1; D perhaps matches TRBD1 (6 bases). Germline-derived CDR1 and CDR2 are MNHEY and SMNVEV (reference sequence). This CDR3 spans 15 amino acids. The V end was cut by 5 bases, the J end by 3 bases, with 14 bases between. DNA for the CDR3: TGTGCCAGCAGTCAATACAGACAGGACTACAATGAGCAGTTCTTC. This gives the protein CASSQYRQDYNEQFF.

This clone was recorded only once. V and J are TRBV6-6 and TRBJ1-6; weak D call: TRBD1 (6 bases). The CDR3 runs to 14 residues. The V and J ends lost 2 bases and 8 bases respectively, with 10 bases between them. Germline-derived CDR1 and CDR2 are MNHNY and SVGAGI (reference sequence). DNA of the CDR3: TGTGCCAGCAGTTACCAACAGGGAGATTCACCCCTCCACTTT. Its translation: CASSYQQGDSPLHF.

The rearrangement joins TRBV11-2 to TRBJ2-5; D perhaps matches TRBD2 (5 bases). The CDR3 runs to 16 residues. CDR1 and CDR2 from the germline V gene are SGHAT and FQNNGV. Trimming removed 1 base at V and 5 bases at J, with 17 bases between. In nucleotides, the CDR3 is TGTGCCAGCAGCTTAGGGAGTCTAGCCCCTCGGGAGACCCAGTACTTC. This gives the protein CASSLGSLAPRETQYF. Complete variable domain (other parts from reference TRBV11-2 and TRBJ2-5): EAGVAQSPRYKIIEKRQSVAFWCNPISGHATLYWYQQILGQGPKLLIQFQNNGVVDDSQLPKDRFSAERLKGVDSTLKIQPAKLEDSAVYLCASSLGSLAPRETQYFGPGTRLLVL.

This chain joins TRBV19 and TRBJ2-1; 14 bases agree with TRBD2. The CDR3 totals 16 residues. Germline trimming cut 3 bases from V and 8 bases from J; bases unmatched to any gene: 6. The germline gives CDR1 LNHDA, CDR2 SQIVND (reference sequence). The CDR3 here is CASSISRTSGRYEQFF. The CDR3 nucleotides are TGTGCCAGTAGTATTTCTCGGACTAGCGGGAGGTATGAGCAGTTCTTC.

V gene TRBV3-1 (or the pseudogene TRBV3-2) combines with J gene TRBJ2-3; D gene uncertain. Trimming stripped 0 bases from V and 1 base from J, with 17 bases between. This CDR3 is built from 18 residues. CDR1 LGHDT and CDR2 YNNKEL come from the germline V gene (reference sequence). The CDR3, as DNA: TGTGCCAGCAGCCAAGATCACCTAGTTGGTTCTCGCACAGATACGCAGTATTTT. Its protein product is CASSQDHLVGSRTDTQYF.

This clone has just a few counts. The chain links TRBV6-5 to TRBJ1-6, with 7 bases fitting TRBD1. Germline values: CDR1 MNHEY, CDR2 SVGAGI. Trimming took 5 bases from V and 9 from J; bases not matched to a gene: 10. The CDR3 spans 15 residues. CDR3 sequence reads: CASSLQTGLGSPLHF. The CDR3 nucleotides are TGTGCCAGCAGTCTCCAGACAGGGCTCGGTTCACCCCTCCACTTT.

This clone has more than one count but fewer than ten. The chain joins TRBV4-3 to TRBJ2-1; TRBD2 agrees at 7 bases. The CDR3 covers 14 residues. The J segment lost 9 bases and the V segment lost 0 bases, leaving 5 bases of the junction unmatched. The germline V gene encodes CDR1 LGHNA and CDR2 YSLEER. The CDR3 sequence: CASSQDSGIGEQFF. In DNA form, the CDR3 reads TGCGCCAGCAGCCAAGACAGCGGGATCGGTGAGCAGTTCTTC.

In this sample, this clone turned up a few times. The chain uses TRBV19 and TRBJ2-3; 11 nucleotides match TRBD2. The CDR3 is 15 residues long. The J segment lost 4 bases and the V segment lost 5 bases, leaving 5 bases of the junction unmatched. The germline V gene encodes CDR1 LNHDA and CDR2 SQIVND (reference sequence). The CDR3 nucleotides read TGTGCCAGTAGTCCCGTAGCGGGAGGGCCAGATACGCAGTATTTT. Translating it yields CASSPVAGGPDTQYF.

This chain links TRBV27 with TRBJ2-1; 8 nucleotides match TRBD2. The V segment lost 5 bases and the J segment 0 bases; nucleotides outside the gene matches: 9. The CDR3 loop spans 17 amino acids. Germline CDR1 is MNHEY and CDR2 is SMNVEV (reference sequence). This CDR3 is CASSPPRGRSSYNEQFF. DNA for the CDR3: TGTGCCAGCAGTCCCCCACGCGGGAGGAGCTCCTACAATGAGCAGTTCTTC.